This T cell receptor (beta chain) was documented in a study of T-cell memory formation after mild COVID-19. Study-level points and caveats: Most CD4+ clones that shrank were in CM and EM, while CD8+ ones turned up in EMRA. That cross-reactive memory joined was suggested by some responding clones appearing in pre-infection memory.

After 5'RACE with constant-segment primers, TCR alpha and TCR beta cDNA libraries carrying sample barcodes and UMIs were obtained. TCRdb analysed the 5' RACE reads with MiXCR anew, one entry per CDR3 protein. The table has under 300,000 distinct CDR3 sequences, approximately 18% seen once. This clonotype was counted a few times. Antigen unknown. CDR1 and CDR2 (germline): DFQATT, SNEGSKA (reference sequence). Trimming at V came to 1 base and at J to 4 bases, leaving 8 bases not matched to a gene. The CDR3 extends over 17 amino acids. The clonotype was recovered from a man between 18 and 29 years old who had mild COVID-19 (a few samples of this study predate the infection). Cell type and time point are not known. V gene TRBV20-1 combines with J gene TRBJ2-2, with 11 positions matching TRBD2. What was sequenced was PBMCs or a T cell subset sorted from them (not recorded which). The CDR3 sequence: CSARAGLAGGRTGELFF. The CDR3 region has the DNA TGCAGTGCTAGAGCCGGTCTAGCGGGGGGCCGCACCGGGGAGCTGTTTTTT.